This paragraph covers one T cell receptor (beta chain) sequence. This entry comes from a study of blood T cell repertoires in COVID-19. About the research overall: Samples of COVID-19 (acute and convalescent) were obtained from the United States, Italy and Spain. Sources were T cells, B-cell-depleted T cells, or PBMCs; the material itself was cDNA or gDNA.

There are 16 residues in the CDR3. Germline trimming cut 5 bases from V and 7 bases from J; bases unmatched to any gene: 11. CDR1 and CDR2 from the germline V gene are SGHDT and YYEEEE. As processed by the authors: Scientists estimated how many nucleated cells there were by amplifying reference gene primers. Libraries were prepared by immunoSEQ multiplex PCR; TCRdb keeps only in-frame clonotypes and omits some of them. The V and J calls and the clone size are those of that table, but D and trimming were determined from the DNA. The sample contains roughly 410,000 clones, over 75% of which appear only once. Patients from Seattle were sampled longitudinally, starting during active infection.

The rearrangement links TRBV5-6 to TRBJ1-6; 8 positions agree with TRBD1. Material for sequencing was peripheral blood. This receptor was obtained from a woman aged 55-70 years with COVID-19, enrolled during active disease. CDR3 sequence: CASSRRRTGWNSPLHF. CDR3 sequence (DNA): TGTGCCAGCAGTAGAAGGAGGACAGGGTGGAATTCACCCCTCCACTTT.